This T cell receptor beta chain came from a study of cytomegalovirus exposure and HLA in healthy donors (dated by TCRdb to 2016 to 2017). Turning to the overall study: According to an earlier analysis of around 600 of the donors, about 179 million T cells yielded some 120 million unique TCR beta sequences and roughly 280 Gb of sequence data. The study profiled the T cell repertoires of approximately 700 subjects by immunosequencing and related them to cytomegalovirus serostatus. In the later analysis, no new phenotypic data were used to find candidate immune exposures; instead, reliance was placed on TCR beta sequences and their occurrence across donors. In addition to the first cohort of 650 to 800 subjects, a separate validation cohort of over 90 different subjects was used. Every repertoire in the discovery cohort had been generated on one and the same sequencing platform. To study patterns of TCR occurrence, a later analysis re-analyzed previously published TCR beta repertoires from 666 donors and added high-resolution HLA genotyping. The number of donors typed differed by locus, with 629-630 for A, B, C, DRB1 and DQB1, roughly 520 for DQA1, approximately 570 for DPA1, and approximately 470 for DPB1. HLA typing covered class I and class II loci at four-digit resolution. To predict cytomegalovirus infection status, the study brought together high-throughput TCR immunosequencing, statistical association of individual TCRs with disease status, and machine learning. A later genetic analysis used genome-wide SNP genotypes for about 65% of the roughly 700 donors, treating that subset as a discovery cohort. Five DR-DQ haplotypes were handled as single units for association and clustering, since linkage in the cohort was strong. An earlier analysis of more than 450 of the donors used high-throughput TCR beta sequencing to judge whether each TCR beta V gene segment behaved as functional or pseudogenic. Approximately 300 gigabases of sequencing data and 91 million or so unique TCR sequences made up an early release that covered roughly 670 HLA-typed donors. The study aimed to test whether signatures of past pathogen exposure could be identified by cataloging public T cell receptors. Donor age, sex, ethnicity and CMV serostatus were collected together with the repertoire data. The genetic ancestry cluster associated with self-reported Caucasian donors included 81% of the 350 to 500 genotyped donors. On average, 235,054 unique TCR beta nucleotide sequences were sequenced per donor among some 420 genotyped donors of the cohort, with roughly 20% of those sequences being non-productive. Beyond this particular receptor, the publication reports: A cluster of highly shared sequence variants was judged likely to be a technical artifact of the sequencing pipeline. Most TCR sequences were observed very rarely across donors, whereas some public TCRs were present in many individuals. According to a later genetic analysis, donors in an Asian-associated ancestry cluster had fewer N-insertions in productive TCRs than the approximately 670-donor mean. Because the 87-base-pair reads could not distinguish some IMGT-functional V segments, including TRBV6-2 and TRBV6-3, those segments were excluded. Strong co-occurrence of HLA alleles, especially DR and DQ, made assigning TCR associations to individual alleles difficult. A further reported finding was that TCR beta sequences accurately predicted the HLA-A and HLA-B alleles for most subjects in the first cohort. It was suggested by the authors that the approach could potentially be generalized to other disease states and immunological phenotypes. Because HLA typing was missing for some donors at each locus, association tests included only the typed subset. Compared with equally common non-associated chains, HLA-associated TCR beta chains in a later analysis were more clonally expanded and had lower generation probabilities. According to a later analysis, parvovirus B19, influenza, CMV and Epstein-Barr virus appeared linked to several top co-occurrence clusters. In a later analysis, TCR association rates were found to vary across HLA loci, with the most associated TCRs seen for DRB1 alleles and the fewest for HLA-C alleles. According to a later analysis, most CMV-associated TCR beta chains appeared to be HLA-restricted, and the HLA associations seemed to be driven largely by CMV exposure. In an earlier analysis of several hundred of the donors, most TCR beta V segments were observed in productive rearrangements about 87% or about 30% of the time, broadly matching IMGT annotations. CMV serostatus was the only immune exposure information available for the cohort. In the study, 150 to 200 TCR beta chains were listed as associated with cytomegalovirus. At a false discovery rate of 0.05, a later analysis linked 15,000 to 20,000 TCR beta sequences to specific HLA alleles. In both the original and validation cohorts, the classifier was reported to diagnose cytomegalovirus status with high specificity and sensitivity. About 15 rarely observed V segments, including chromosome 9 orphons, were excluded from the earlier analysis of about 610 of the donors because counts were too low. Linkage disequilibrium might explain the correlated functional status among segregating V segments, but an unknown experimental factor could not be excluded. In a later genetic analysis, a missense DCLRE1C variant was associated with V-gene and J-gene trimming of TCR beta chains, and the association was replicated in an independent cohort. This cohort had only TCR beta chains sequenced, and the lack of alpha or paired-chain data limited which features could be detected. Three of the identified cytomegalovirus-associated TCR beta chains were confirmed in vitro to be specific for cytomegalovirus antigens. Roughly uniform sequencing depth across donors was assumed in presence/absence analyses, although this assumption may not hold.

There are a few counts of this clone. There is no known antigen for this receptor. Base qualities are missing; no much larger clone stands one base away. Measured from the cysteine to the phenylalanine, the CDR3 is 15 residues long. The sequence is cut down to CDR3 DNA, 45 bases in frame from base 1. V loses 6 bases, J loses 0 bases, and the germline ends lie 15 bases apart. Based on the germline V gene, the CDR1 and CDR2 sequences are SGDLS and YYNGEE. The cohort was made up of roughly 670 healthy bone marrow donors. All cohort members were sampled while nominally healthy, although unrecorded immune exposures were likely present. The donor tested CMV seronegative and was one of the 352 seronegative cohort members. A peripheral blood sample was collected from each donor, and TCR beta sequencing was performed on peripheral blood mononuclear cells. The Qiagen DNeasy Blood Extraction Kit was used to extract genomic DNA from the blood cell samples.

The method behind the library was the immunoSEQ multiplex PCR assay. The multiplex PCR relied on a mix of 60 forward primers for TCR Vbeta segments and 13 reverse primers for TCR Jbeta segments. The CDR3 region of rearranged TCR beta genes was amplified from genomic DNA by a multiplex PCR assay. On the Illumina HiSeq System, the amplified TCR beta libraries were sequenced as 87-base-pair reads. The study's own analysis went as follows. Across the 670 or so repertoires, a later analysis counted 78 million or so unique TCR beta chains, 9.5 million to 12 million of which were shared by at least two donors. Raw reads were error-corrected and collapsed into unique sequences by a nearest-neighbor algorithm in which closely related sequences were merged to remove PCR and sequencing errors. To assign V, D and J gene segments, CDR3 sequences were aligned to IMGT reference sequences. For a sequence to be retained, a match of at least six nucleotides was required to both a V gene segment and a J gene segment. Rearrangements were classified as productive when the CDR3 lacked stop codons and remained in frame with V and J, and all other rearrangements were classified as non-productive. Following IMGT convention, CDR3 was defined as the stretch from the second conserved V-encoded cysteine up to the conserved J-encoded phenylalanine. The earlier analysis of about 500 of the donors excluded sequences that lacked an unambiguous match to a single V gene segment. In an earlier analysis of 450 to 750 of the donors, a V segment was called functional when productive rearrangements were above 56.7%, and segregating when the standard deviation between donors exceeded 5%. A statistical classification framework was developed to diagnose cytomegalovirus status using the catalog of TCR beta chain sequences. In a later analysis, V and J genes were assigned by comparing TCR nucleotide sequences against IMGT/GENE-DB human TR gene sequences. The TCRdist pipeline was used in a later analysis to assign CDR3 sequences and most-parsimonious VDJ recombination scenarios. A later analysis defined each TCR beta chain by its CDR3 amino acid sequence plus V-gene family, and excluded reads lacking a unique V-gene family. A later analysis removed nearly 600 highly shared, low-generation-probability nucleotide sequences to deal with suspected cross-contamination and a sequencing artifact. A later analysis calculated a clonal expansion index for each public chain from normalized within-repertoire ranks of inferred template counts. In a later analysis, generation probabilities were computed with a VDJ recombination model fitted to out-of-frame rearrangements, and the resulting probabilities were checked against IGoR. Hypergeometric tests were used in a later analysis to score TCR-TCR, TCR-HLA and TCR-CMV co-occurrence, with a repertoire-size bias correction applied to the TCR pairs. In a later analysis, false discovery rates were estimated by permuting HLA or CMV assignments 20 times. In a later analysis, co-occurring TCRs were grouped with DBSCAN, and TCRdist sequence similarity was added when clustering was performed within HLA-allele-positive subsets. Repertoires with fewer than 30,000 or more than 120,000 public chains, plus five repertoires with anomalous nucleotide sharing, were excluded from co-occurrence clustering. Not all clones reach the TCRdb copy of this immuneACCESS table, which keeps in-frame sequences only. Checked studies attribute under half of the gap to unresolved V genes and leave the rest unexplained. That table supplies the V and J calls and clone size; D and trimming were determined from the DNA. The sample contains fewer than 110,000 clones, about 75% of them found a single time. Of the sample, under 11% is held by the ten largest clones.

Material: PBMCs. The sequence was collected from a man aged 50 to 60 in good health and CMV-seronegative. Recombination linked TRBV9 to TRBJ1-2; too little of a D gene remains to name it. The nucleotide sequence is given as TGTGCCAGCACCTCCGGGAGCGGAGCTAACTATGGCTACACCTTC. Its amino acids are CASTSGSGANYGYTF.